A few counts support the clone carrying this T cell receptor (beta chain). Its antigen is unidentified. At one end, the junction sequence differs from germline, possibly due to a read error. The entry originates in a study of post-analysis software for immune sequencing data. Overall study: Multiple sclerosis in the patients followed relapsing-remitting, secondary progressive and progressive-relapsing courses. General observations from the study: There were roughly 5 TRBV segments more frequent in patients than controls, and TRBV5-6, TRBV5-1 and TRBV20-1 were among them. With F measure, samples from one preparation batch clustered together strongly. Multiple sclerosis patients showed significantly lower normalized Chao1 diversity than controls did.

CDR3 length: 13 amino acids. Prepared TCR beta cDNA libraries contained unique molecular identifiers. MiXCR was run by TCRdb on the PCR reads, yielding one entry per CDR3 protein. The data hold 600,000 to 700,000 distinct CDR3 sequences, with around 60% observed a single time. Sequenced sample: blood. The rearrangement joins TRBV12-3 or TRBV12-4 to TRBJ2-1, with 9 bases that match TRBD2. This receptor was identified in a girl aged 2-10 years with multiple sclerosis. CDR3 protein: CASSLAGFNEQFF. As DNA, the CDR3 is TGTGCCAGCAGTCTAGCGGGATTCAATGAGCAGTTCTTC.